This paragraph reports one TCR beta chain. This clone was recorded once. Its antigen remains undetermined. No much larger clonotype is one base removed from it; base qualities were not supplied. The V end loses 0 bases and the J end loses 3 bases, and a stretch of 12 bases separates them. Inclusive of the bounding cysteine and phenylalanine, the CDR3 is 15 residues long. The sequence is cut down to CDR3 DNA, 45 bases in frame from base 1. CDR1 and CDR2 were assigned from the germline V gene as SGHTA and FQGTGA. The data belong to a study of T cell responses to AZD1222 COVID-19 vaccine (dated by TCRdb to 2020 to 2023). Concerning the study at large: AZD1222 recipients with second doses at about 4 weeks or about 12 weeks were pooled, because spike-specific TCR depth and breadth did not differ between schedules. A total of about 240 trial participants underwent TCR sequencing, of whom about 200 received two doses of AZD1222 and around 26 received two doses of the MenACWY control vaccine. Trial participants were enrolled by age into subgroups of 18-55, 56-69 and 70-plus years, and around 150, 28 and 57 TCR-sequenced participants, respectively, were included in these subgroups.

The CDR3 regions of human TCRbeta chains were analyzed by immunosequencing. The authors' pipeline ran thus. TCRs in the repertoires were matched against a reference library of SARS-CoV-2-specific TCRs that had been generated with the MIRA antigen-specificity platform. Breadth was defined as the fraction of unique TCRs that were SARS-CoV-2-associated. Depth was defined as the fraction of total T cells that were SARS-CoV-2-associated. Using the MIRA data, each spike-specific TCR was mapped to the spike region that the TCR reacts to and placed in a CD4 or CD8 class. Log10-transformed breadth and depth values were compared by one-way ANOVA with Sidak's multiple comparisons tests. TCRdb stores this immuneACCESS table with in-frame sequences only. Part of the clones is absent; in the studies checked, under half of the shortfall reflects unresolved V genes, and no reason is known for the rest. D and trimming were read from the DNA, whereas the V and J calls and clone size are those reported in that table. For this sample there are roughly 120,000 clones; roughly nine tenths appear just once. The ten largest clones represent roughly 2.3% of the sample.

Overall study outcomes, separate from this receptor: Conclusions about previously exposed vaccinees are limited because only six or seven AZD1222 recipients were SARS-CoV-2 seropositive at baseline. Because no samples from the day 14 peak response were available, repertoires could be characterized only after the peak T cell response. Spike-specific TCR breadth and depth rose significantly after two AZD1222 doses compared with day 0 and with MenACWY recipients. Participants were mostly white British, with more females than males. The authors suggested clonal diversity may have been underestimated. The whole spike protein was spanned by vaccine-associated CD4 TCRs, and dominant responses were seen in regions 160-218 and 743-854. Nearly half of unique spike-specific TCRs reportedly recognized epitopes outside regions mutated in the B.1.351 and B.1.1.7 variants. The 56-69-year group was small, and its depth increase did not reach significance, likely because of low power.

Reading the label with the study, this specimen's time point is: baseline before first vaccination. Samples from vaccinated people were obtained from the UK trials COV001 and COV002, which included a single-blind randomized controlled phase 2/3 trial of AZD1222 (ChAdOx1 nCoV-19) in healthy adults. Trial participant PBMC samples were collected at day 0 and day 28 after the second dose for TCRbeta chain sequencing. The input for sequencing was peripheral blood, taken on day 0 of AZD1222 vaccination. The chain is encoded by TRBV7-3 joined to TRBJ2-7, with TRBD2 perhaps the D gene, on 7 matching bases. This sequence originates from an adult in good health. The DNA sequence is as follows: TGTGCCAGCAGCTTAACTGGGGGGGCAGGCTACGAGCAGTACTTC. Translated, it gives CASSLTGGAGYEQYF.